Listed below are T cell receptor beta chains from one sample, sequenced in a study of T cell changes during pregnancy in multiple sclerosis. Data came from immunoSEQ multiplex PCR; TCRdb stores just in-frame clones and leaves some out. The sample lists under 45,000 clones; roughly 87% were seen once. Sequenced material: CD4+ T cells from peripheral blood mononuclear cells, taken in the first trimester of pregnancy. The receptors were sampled from a female donor with multiple sclerosis, enrolled in a pregnancy study. The CDR3 runs from the conserved cysteine through the conserved F or W. A D gene is named only where the DNA matches it firmly. A row's size may be missing; if present it is once, few, many or a size class.

TRBV27	TRBJ2-1	NA	TRBD2	CASSPTSGANNEQFF	TGTGCCAGCAGCCCCACTAGCGGGGCTAACAATGAGCAGTTCTTC
TRBV9	TRBJ2-7	NA	NA	CASSLSSYEQYF	TGTGCCAGCAGCTTATCCTCCTACGAGCAGTACTTC
TRBV5-4	TRBJ2-1	NA	TRBD2	CASSLASGRIPYNEQFF	TGTGCCAGCAGCTTGGCAAGCGGGAGGATCCCTTACAATGAGCAGTTCTTC
TRBV27	TRBJ1-5	NA	NA	CASSPAPRVGQPQHF	TGTGCCAGCAGTCCCGCCCCCAGGGTCGGCCAGCCCCAGCATTTT
TRBV19	TRBJ1-1	NA	NA	CASSILGGGRGNTEAFF	TGTGCCAGTAGTATATTAGGGGGTGGCAGGGGGAACACTGAAGCTTTCTTT
TRBV28	TRBJ1-1	once	NA	CASIPYLQGPGTEAFF	TGTGCCAGCATCCCCTACCTTCAGGGTCCAGGTACTGAAGCTTTCTTT
TRBV5-6	TRBJ2-7	few	NA	CASSWWGQTYEQYF	TGTGCCAGCAGCTGGTGGGGACAAACCTACGAGCAGTACTTC
TRBV27	TRBJ1-5	NA	NA	CASRDPTLGNQPQHF	TGTGCCAGCAGAGACCCGACATTGGGCAATCAGCCCCAGCATTTT
TRBV7-9	TRBJ2-3	once	TRBD2	CASSSGTSGRTDTQYF	TGTGCCAGCAGCTCAGGGACTAGCGGACGCACAGATACGCAGTATTTT
TRBV27	TRBJ1-1	NA	NA	CASTSGLPNTEAFF	TGTGCCAGCACTTCAGGGCTACCTAACACTGAAGCTTTCTTT
TRBV2	TRBJ2-6	NA	TRBD1	CASDLGTAGANVLTF	TGTGCCAGCGACCTTGGGACAGCTGGGGCCAACGTCCTGACTTTC
TRBV5-1	TRBJ2-2	few	NA	CASSFRQNTGELFF	TGCGCCAGCAGCTTTCGACAGAACACCGGGGAGCTGTTTTTT
TRBV11-2	TRBJ2-7	once	NA	CASSHLVPTHEQYF	TGTGCCAGCAGCCATTTAGTCCCTACTCACGAGCAGTACTTC
TRBV11-3	TRBJ2-1	NA	TRBD1	CASSLDPTGNEQFF	TGTGCCAGCAGCTTAGACCCGACAGGGAATGAGCAGTTCTTC
TRBV7-9	TRBJ2-3	once	TRBD1	CASSLAQGSADTQYF	TGTGCCAGCAGCTTAGCACAGGGGAGTGCAGATACGCAGTATTTT
TRBV27	TRBJ2-1	once	NA	CASSLIARYYNEQFF	TGTGCCAGCAGTTTAATAGCGCGTTATTACAATGAGCAGTTCTTC
TRBV4-3	TRBJ2-3	NA	TRBD2	CASSQDWVAGTLLITDTQYF	TGCGCCAGCAGCCAAGACTGGGTAGCGGGAACCCTTCTGATCACAGATACGCAGTATTTT
TRBV28	TRBJ2-7	NA	TRBD2	CASSHAVAGTYEQYF	TGTGCCAGCAGCCACGCCGTAGCGGGGACCTACGAGCAGTACTTC
TRBV9	TRBJ2-1	NA	TRBD2	CASSPRASGTYNEQFF	TGTGCCAGCAGCCCGAGAGCTAGCGGTACATACAATGAGCAGTTCTTC
TRBV27	TRBJ1-5	NA	TRBD1	CASPVYHRGVNGNQPQHF	TGTGCCAGCCCGGTTTATCACAGGGGGGTAAATGGCAATCAGCCCCAGCATTTT
TRBV9	TRBJ1-1	few	NA	CASSVVSRLTEAFF	TGTGCCAGCAGCGTAGTGAGTCGCCTCACTGAAGCTTTCTTT
TRBV5-6	TRBJ1-2	NA	TRBD1	CASSPQGANYGYTF	TGTGCCAGCAGCCCCCAGGGGGCTAACTATGGCTACACCTTC
TRBV7-9	TRBJ2-2	NA	TRBD1	CASSPSRDRPTYTGELFF	TGTGCCAGCAGCCCGAGTAGGGACAGGCCCACCTACACCGGGGAGCTGTTTTTT
TRBV6-5	TRBJ2-4	once	TRBD1	CASSPGTAKNIQYF	TGTGCCAGCAGTCCAGGGACAGCAAAAAACATTCAGTACTTC
TRBV10-2	TRBJ1-4	NA	TRBD1	CASSESRTGGALDEKLFF	TGCGCCAGCAGTGAGTCGAGGACAGGGGGCGCCTTAGATGAAAAACTGTTTTTT
TRBV4-1	TRBJ2-5	once	TRBD1	CASRGTGAGETQYF	TGCGCCAGCAGGGGCACAGGGGCGGGAGAGACCCAGTACTTC
TRBV9	TRBJ1-4	NA	NA	CASSVGPGVGVEKLFF	TGTGCCAGCAGCGTAGGCCCGGGAGTGGGGGTAGAAAAACTGTTTTTT
TRBV14	TRBJ2-4	NA	TRBD1	CASSQDWTGGLSIQYF	TGTGCCAGCAGCCAAGACTGGACAGGGGGCTTAAGCATTCAGTACTTC
TRBV28	TRBJ2-1	NA	TRBD1	CASSLGGDTYNEQFF	TGTGCCAGCAGCCTAGGGGGCGATACCTACAATGAGCAGTTCTTC
TRBV7-9	TRBJ1-1	NA	NA	CASSLEAPAFF	TGTGCCAGCAGCTTAGAAGCACCAGCTTTCTTT
TRBV28	TRBJ1-6	NA	NA	CASSLPTGSSPLHF	TGTGCCAGCAGTTTACCCACAGGGAGTTCACCCCTCCACTTT
TRBV7-9	TRBJ1-4	once	NA	CASSLSTVPNEKLFF	TGTGCCAGCAGCCTATCGACAGTACCTAATGAAAAACTGTTTTTT
TRBV11-2	TRBJ2-7	NA	NA	CASSLGAPGVNEQYF	TGTGCCAGCAGCTTAGGGGCCCCGGGAGTCAACGAGCAGTACTTC
TRBV9	TRBJ2-2	NA	TRBD2	CASSVGSGSENTGELFF	TGTGCCAGCAGCGTAGGGAGCGGGAGCGAGAACACCGGGGAGCTGTTTTTT
TRBV27	TRBJ2-6	few	TRBD2	CASSFGLAGYHSGANVLTF	TGTGCCAGCAGTTTTGGCTTAGCGGGATATCACTCTGGGGCCAACGTCCTGACTTTC
TRBV5-6	TRBJ2-1	NA	NA	CASSSRQLTYNEQFF	TGTGCCAGCAGCTCCCGACAGCTTACCTACAATGAGCAGTTCTTC
TRBV11-3	TRBJ2-3	NA	NA	CASSLGDAGMQYF	TGTGCCAGCAGCTTAGGGGATGCGGGGATGCAGTATTTT
TRBV1	TRBJ2-2	NA	NA	CTSSRTNGYSTGELFF	TGCACCAGCAGCCGGACTAATGGTTATAGCACCGGGGAGCTGTTTTTT
TRBV21-1	TRBJ2-5	NA	NA	CASSKSGEETQYF	TGTGCCAGCAGCAAGTCGGGGGAAGAGACCCAGTACTTC
TRBV5-4	TRBJ2-7	once	NA	CASSSTGDHGHEQYF	TGTGCCAGCAGCTCGACCGGGGATCACGGCCACGAGCAGTACTTC
TRBV7-6	TRBJ2-1	NA	NA	CASSLGASSYNEQFF	TGTGCCAGCAGCTTAGGTGCTAGCTCCTACAATGAGCAGTTCTTC
TRBV30	TRBJ1-1	NA	TRBD1	CAWRGQGFTEAFF	TGTGCCTGGAGGGGACAGGGGTTCACTGAAGCTTTCTTT
TRBV14	TRBJ2-5	NA	NA	CASSRRGGQETQYF	TGTGCCAGCAGCCGTCGGGGTGGCCAAGAGACCCAGTACTTC
TRBV5-1	TRBJ2-1	NA	NA	CASSHSNSWLGYNEQFF	TGCGCCAGCAGCCATTCGAATTCCTGGCTTGGTTACAATGAGCAGTTCTTC
TRBV18	TRBJ1-1	NA	NA	CASSPLAGANTEAFF	TGTGCCAGCTCACCATTGGCGGGGGCAAACACTGAAGCTTTCTTT
TRBV5-4	TRBJ2-3	NA	TRBD2	CASSPGTSGRPDTQYF	TGTGCCAGCAGCCCCGGGACTAGCGGGAGGCCAGATACGCAGTATTTT
TRBV11-3	TRBJ2-7	NA	NA	CASSLVPEGLYEQYF	TGTGCCAGCAGCTTAGTTCCGGAGGGTTTGTACGAGCAGTACTTC
TRBV11-2	TRBJ2-7	NA	NA	CASSTTGAYEQYF	TGTGCCAGCAGCACTACGGGGGCCTACGAGCAGTACTTC